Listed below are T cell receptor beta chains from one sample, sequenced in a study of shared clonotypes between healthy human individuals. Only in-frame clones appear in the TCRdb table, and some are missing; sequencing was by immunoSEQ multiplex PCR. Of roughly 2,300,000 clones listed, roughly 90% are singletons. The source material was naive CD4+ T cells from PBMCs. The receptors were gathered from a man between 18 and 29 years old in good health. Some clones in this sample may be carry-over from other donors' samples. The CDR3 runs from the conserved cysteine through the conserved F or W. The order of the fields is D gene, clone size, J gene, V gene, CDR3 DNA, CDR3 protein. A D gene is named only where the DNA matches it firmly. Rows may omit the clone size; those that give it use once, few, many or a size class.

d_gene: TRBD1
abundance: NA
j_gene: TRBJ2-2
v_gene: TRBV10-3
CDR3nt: TGTGCCATCAGAGCCAGGGACAGACACACCGGGGAGCTGTTTTTT
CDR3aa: CAIRARDRHTGELFF

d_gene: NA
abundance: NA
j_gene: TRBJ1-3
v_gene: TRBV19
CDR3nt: TGTGCCAGTAGTACTTTTGGATTGAACTCTGGAAACACCATATATTTT
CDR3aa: CASSTFGLNSGNTIYF

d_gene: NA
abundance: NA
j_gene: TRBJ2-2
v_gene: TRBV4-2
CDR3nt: TGTGCCAGCAGCCAAGAGGTGGCTGCCACCGGGGAGCTGTTTTTT
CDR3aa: CASSQEVAATGELFF

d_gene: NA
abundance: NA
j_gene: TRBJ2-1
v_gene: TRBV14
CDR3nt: TGTGCCAGCAGCCCCCTCCTAGGGGTTGAGCAGTTCTTC
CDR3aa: CASSPLLGVEQFF

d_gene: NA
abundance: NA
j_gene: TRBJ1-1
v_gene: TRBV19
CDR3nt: TGTGCCAGTAGTGGTGAAAGGACCGGATTTATGAACACTGAAGCTTTCTTT
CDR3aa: CASSGERTGFMNTEAFF

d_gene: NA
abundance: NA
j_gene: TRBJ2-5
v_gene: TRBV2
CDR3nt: TGTGCCAGCAGTGAATCTGAACTTGCCCGGCGAGAGACCCAGTACTTC
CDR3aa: CASSESELARRETQYF

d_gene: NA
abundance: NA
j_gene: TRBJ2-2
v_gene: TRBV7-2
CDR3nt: TGTGCCAGCAGCTTGGAACTACTCACGAACACCGGGGAGCTGTTTTTT
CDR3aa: CASSLELLTNTGELFF

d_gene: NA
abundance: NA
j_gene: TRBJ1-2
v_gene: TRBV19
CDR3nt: TGTGCCAGTAGTATTCAGGGCCCGGTCGGGCTTGGCTACACCTTC
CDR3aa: CASSIQGPVGLGYTF

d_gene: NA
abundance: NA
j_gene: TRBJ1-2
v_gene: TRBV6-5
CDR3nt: TGTGCCAGCAGGGAACAGGGCTACTATGGCTACACCTTC
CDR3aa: CASREQGYYGYTF

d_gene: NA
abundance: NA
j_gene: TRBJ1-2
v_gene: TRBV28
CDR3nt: TGTGCCAGCGAAACCCTGGGTGGCTACACCTTC
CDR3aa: CASETLGGYTF

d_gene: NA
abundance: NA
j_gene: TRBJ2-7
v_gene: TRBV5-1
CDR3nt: TGCGCCAGCAGCCCGCCTGGGGGGGCGGAGCAGTACTTC
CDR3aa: CASSPPGGAEQYF

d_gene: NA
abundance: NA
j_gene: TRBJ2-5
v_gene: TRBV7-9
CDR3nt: TGTGCCAGCAGCTTAAGGGCAGATCAAGAGACCCAGTACTTC
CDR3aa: CASSLRADQETQYF

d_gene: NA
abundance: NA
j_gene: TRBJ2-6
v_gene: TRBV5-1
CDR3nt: TGCGCCAGCAGCTTGGTAGGTAGCGCAAGCTCTGGGGCCAACGTCCTGACTTTC
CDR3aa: CASSLVGSASSGANVLTF

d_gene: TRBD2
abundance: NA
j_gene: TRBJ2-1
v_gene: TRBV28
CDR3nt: TGTGCCAGCAGTTTAGCGGGAGGTTCAAGTTTCATTAATGAGCAGTTCTTC
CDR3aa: CASSLAGGSSFINEQFF

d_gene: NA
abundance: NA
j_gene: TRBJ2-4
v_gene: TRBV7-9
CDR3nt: TGTGCCAGCAGCTTCCCGGAGAAATGGATTCAGTACTTC
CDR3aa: CASSFPEKWIQYF

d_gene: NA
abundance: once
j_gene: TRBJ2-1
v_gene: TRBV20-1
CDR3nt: TGCAGTGCTGGGAGAGGTGAGCAGTTCTTC
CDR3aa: CSAGRGEQFF

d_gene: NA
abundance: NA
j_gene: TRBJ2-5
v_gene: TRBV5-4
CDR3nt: TGTGCCAGCAGCTCAATAAGGGGCTCCGGGGAGACCCAGTACTTC
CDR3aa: CASSSIRGSGETQYF

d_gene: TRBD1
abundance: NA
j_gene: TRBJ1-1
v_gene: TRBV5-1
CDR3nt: TGCGCCAGCAGCTTGGGCGCTAAGGGGGCGCAAGCTGAAGCTTTCTTT
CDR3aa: CASSLGAKGAQAEAFF

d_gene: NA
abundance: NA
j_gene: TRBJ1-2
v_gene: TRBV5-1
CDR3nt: TGCGCCAGCAGCTTACTCGGGAGTTCTGGCTACACCTTC
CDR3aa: CASSLLGSSGYTF

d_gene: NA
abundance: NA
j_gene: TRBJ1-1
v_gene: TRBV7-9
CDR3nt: TGTGCCAGCAGCTCCCAGGGGAACACTGAAGCTTTCTTT
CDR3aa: CASSSQGNTEAFF

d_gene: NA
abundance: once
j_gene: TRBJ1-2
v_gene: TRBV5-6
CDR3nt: TGTGCCAGCAGACGGATGTCTTATGGCTACACCTTC
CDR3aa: CASRRMSYGYTF

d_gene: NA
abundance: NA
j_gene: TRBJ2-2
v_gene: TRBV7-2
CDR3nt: TGTGCCAGCAGCTTAAATCGCGGACAGAACACCGGGGAGCTGTTTTTT
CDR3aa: CASSLNRGQNTGELFF

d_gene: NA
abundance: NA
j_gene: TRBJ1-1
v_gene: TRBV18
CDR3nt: TGTGCCAGCTCACCGACAGAGAACACTGAAGCTTTCTTT
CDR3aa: CASSPTENTEAFF

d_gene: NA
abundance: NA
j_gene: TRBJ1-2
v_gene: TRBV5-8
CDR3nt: TGTGCCAGCAGCCAATTCCTCCAGGGTTATGGCTACACCTTC
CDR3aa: CASSQFLQGYGYTF

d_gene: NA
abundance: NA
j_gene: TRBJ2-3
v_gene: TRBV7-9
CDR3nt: TGTGCCAGCAGCGAGACCCCTGGACGGTTCACAGATACGCAGTATTTT
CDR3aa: CASSETPGRFTDTQYF

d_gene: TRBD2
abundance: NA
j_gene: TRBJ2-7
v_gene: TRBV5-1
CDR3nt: TGCGCCAGCAGCCCGGCCGGGGGGCTTTCAACTAGCGGCTACTACGAGCAGTACTTC
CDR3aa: CASSPAGGLSTSGYYEQYF

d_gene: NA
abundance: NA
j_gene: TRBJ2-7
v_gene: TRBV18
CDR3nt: TGTGCCAGCTCACCACCGGAGCGGCCCTTAGGCGAGCAGTACTTC
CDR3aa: CASSPPERPLGEQYF

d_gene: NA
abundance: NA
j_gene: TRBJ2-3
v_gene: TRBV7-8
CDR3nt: TGTGCCAGCCACGGCGCCCGAGGAGATACGCAGTATTTT
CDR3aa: CASHGARGDTQYF

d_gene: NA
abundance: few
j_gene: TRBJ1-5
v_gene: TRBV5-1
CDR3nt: TGCGCCAGCAGCTTGGGTCACGGTTTCAATCAGCCCCAGCATTTT
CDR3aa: CASSLGHGFNQPQHF

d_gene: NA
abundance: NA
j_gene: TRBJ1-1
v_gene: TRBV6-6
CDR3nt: TGTGCCAGCAGTTACCTCGCCGGGGGAAACACTGAAGCTTTCTTT
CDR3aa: CASSYLAGGNTEAFF

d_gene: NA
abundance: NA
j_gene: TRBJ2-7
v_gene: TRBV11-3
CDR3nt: TGTGCCAGCAGCCGCGGACTCTCTTCCTACGAGCAGTACTTC
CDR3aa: CASSRGLSSYEQYF

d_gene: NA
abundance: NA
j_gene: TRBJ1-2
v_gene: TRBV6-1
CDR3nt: TGTGCCAGCAGTGAAATGTCCGGGACACGATGGAGTGGCTACACCTTC
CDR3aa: CASSEMSGTRWSGYTF

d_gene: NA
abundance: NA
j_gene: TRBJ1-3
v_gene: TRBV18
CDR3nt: TGTGCCAGCTCACCAGACTTCCCGTCGTTTGGAAACACCATATATTTT
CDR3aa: CASSPDFPSFGNTIYF

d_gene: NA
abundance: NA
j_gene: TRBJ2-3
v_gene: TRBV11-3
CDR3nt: TGTGCCAGCAGCCCCTTTACGGGCACAGATACGCAGTATTTT
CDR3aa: CASSPFTGTDTQYF

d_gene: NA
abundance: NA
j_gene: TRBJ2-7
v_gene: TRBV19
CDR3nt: TGTGCCAGCAGGGACTCCAGCTCCTACGAGCAGTACTTC
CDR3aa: CASRDSSSYEQYF

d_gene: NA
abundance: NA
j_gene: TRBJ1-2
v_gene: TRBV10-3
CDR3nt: TGTGCCATCAGTGAGCGACAGGACCCTTATGGCTACACCTTC
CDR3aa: CAISERQDPYGYTF

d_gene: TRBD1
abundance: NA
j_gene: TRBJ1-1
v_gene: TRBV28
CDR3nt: TGTGCCAGCAGTCTCGGGACAGTGAACACTGAAGCTTTCTTT
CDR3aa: CASSLGTVNTEAFF

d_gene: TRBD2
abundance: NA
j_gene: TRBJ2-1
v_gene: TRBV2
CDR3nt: TGTGCCAGCACTAGCGGGGTTTACAATGAGCAGTTCTTC
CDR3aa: CASTSGVYNEQFF

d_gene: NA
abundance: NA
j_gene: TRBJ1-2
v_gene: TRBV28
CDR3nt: TGTGCCAGCAGTTTGCGGGGGAGAGGTGGCTACACCTTC
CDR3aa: CASSLRGRGGYTF

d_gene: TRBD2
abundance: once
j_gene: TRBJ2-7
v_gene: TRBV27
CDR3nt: TGTGCCAGCCGGGGACTAGCGGGCCCCAGCTCCTACGAGCAGTACTTC
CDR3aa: CASRGLAGPSSYEQYF

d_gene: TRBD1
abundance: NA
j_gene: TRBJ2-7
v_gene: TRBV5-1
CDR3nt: TGCGCCAGCAGCTCGTTTCAGGGGGCCCACGAGCAGTACTTC
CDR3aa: CASSSFQGAHEQYF

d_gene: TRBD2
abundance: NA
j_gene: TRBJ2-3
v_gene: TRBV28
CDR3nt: TGTGCCAGCAGGGGATGGGGACTAGCAGAAAGGAGAGATACGCAGTATTTT
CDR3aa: CASRGWGLAERRDTQYF

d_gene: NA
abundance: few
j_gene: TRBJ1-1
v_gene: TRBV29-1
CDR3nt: TGCAGCGTTGAAAGAGTCGTGGCCCCTGAAGCTTTCTTT
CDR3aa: CSVERVVAPEAFF

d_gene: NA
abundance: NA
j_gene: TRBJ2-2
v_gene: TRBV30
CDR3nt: TGTGCCTGGAGCCCAGTCCACCGGGAGCTGTTTTTT
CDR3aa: CAWSPVHRELFF

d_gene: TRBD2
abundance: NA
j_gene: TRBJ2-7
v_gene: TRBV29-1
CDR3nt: TGCAGCGGTACTAGCGGGACTTCCTACGAGCAGTACTTC
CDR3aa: CSGTSGTSYEQYF

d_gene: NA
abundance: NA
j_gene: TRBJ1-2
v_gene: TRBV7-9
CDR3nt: TGTGTCGGGAAGGCCCAGGCCAGGAGAGGTTTATTTGGCTACACCTTC
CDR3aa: CVGKAQARRGLFGYTF

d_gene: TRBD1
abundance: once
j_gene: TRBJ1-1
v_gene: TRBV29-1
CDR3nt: TGCAGCGTCGCGGGACAGGGCGAGACTGAAGCTTTCTTT
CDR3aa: CSVAGQGETEAFF